This record covers a single T cell receptor (beta chain). Its antigen has not been determined. One base away there is no much larger clone; base qualities are not given. This specimen comes from a study of blood T cell repertoires in COVID-19 (dated by TCRdb to the early 2020s). Looking at the study overall: Samples covering the acute and convalescent phases of COVID-19 were provided by collaborators in the United States, Italy and Spain. The prospective study material was composed of cDNA or gDNA derived from T cells, B-cell-depleted T cells, or PBMCs. The dataset comprised deeply sampled blood TCRbeta repertoires from subjects exposed to, actively infected with, or recovered from COVID-19. The repertoires were made available in a free public database intended to serve as a resource for research on the immune response to SARS-CoV-2. Samples came from the ongoing ImmuneRACE study (first 160 participants) plus 1,254 subjects from 6 global collaborators. A de-identified subject ID, COVID-19 status, age in years and sex were almost always included in the sample metadata. Where HLA class I and class II types were available, the types were taken from metadata supplied by the sample provider, not from assay-based typing. Overall study results and their limits: How much clinical and demographic metadata was included differed by source and by participant, and the metadata was provided uncurated.

Deletion took 0 bases off V and 6 bases off J, with a span of 12 bases between the germline ends. The CDR3 covers 14 residues, taking in both the cysteine and the phenylalanine. Of all the DNA, just the CDR3 is kept, 42 bases in frame from base 1. CDR1 is given as SGHRS and CDR2 as YFSETQ, both from the germline V gene. The immunoSEQ Assay, a bias-controlled multiplex PCR, was used to amplify TCRbeta CDR3 regions from genomic DNA. In the original analysis: Nucleated cell counts per sample were estimated from amplification of reference gene primers within the assay. Sequence reads were collapsed and filtered to measure the absolute abundance of every unique TCRbeta CDR3 rearrangement. Productive Simpson clonality was computed per sample as the square root of Simpson's diversity index over productive rearrangements. Drawn from immuneACCESS, this table holds only the in-frame rearrangements with V and J called that TCRdb kept. Clones are partly lost; checked studies trace under half to an unresolved V gene and leave the rest unexplained. V and J calls and clone size are those listed in that table; D and trimming were worked out from the DNA. For this sample the table gives 190,000 or so clones, of which around 92% were detected only once. The ten most abundant clones make up 6.5% to 9% of the sample.

Enrolling through a virtual design, the prospective study's participants ranged in age from about 18 to 89 years and lived across roughly 24 United States geographic areas. To assign participants to cohorts, the prospective study relied on clinical history that participants themselves reported in a screening survey and a study questionnaire. Recovered participants in ImmuneRACE Cohort 3 were defined by two consecutive negative NP/OP PCR tests, clearance by a healthcare professional, or resolution of symptoms. In the prospective study, mobile phlebotomists collected whole blood, serum and a nasopharyngeal or oropharyngeal swab from each participant. Over an approximately two-month period, participants in the prospective study had the option of providing additional blood draws and questionnaires. Before DNA extraction, blood samples from the prospective study were shipped at room temperature or frozen.

The receptor's source is a woman between 18 and 29 years old who had recovered from COVID-19. Sequenced material: PBMCs or T cells enriched from blood (not recorded which). The V gene is TRBV5-1 and the J gene is TRBJ1-2, with the D gene not clear enough to name. The encoded CDR3 is CASSLARELDGYTF. The nucleotide sequence is TGCGCCAGCAGCTTGGCCCGGGAGCTAGATGGCTACACCTTC.